This T cell receptor beta chain comes out of a study of spatial heterogeneity in lung cancer. Time point reported: blood at routine non-recurrence follow-up after resection. TCRdb called the 5' RACE reads again in MiXCR, with one record for every CDR3 protein. The data show tens of thousands of distinct CDR3 sequences, with 12% seen just once and roughly 32% held by the top ten. Germline lookup yields CDR1 SQVTM and CDR2 ANQGSEA. The CDR3 runs to 12 residues. Deletions cut 5 bases from V and 6 bases from J, with 11 bases between. This receptor was identified in a male donor with early-stage non-small cell lung cancer. The sample here was PBMCs, taken at follow-up. V usage is TRBV29-1 and J usage is TRBJ2-4, with D perhaps being TRBD1 or TRBD2 (6 bases each). For the CDR3, the DNA is TGCAGCGTTATGGGGGGCGCAAACATTCAGTACTTC. It codes for CSVMGGANIQYF.